The 30 T cell receptor beta chains given below trace back to one sample, sequenced in a study of siplizumab effects on memory and regulatory T cells. Produced via immunoSEQ multiplex PCR; TCRdb's table is partial and in-frame only. Counted here are roughly 50,000 clones, 93% occurring once; the ten biggest clones make up about a sixth. Sequences were obtained from CD8+ T cells sorted from blood. The receptors were gathered from a human donor in good health.

V usage is TRBV6-5 and J usage is TRBJ2-5; D perhaps matches TRBD2 (6 bases). V lost 4 bases to trimming and J lost 1 base, with 13 bases between them. There are 15 residues in the CDR3. Germline values: CDR1 MNHEY, CDR2 SVGAGI. The CDR3 nucleotides read TGTGCCAGCAGTTCCCGGGACGGGAGCCAAGAGACCCAGTACTTC. This codes for CASSSRDGSQETQYF.

The V gene is TRBV9, the J gene TRBJ2-1, with 13 bases lining up with TRBD2. This CDR3 comprises 18 residues. The trim removed 0 bases at V and 7 bases at J, leaving 10 bases unmatched. CDR1 and CDR2 (germline): SGDLS, YYNGEE. CDR3 sequence: CASSVAGGLAGAGNEQFF. Here the CDR3 DNA reads TGTGCCAGCAGCGTAGCGGGTGGACTAGCGGGAGCCGGTAATGAGCAGTTCTTC.

This chain connects TRBV6-5 to TRBJ2-1; 11 nucleotides line up with TRBD1. Germline V gene lookup returns CDR1 MNHEY and CDR2 SVGAGI. The CDR3 loop spans 16 amino acids. The junction had 6 bases not matched to a gene; V was cut back by 2 bases and J by 6 bases. The CDR3 nucleotides read TGTGCCAGCAGTTACCGGACAGGGGGCGCGGGCAATGAGCAGTTCTTC. Encoded protein: CASSYRTGGAGNEQFF.

The genes are TRBV19 and TRBJ2-7; possibly TRBD2 for D (6 bases). Germline V lookup: CDR1 LNHDA, CDR2 SQIVND (reference sequence). V was shortened by 11 bases and J by 2 bases, with 22 bases between the two germline ends. The CDR3 consists of 15 residues. CDR3 in DNA: TGTGCCTCCTCAGGCGGGACTCAAGACACCTACGAGCAGTACTTC. As protein: CASSGGTQDTYEQYF.

This clone has a single count. The rearrangement links TRBV27 to TRBJ2-7, with 11 bases lining up with TRBD1. The J segment lost 2 bases and the V segment lost 6 bases, leaving 6 bases of the junction unmatched. This CDR3 region has 15 residues. Germline V gene sequence: CDR1 MNHEY, CDR2 SMNVEV (reference sequence). The CDR3, as DNA: TGTGCCAGCAGCCCCGGGACAGGGGGTCCCTACGAGCAGTACTTC. This translates into CASSPGTGGPYEQYF.

V and J are TRBV13 and TRBJ1-1; D remains unclear. V was clipped by 7 bases and J by 0 bases, with 15 bases between them. The CDR3 runs to 15 residues. Germline lookup yields CDR1 PRHDT and CDR2 FYEKMQ (reference sequence). In DNA, the CDR3 is TGTGCCAGCAAGTGGACGGAGAACATGAACACTGAAGCTTTCTTT. Protein sequence: CASKWTENMNTEAFF.

As for this clone: The sample has other DNA sequences that encode this CDR3 too. The genes are TRBV5-1 and TRBJ1-1; TRBD1 aligns across 7 bases. Germline V gene data show CDR1 as SGHRS and CDR2 as YFSETQ. V lost 5 bases to trimming and J lost 7 bases; unmatched junction nucleotides: 5. The CDR3 covers 12 residues. The CDR3 sequence is CASRGGGFEAFF. The CDR3 coding sequence is TGCGCCAGCAGGGGAGGGGGCTTTGAAGCTTTCTTT.

This clone has only one observation. The rearrangement joins TRBV29-1 to TRBJ1-1; D remains ambiguous. This CDR3 comprises 12 residues. The germline V gene has CDR1 SQVTM and CDR2 ANQGSEA. V was clipped by 7 bases and J by 0 bases, with 9 bases between them. The DNA for the CDR3 is TGCAGCGCCGAAGGCATGAACACTGAAGCTTTCTTT. Translated, it gives CSAEGMNTEAFF.

The chain carries TRBV30 and TRBJ2-3; 7 bases are shared with TRBD2. CDR3 length: 13 residues. CDR1 and CDR2 from the germline V gene are GTSNPN and SVGIG (reference sequence). The V and J ends lost 0 bases and 6 bases, in that order; junction bases with no gene match: 3. The CDR3 nucleotides are TGTGCCTGGAGTGTACTGGGAGGGGATACGCAGTATTTT. It codes for CAWSVLGGDTQYF.

The chain is built from TRBV7-8 and TRBJ2-5; 10 nucleotides align to TRBD1. The V and J ends lost 4 bases and 2 bases, in that order; junction bases with no gene match: 4. The CDR3 has 15 amino acids. Germline V gene lookup returns CDR1 SGHVS and CDR2 FQNEAQ. Written as DNA, the CDR3 is TGTGCCAGCAGCTGGGGGACAGGGGATCAAGAGACCCAGTACTTC. It encodes CASSWGTGDQETQYF.

V usage is TRBV7-8 and J usage is TRBJ2-1; no definite D call. Deletions cut 1 base from V and 4 bases from J, with 14 bases between. The CDR3 totals 16 residues. The V gene's germline CDR1 is SGHVS and CDR2 FQNEAQ. The CDR3 loop reads CASSLVQASIYNEQFF. Here the CDR3 DNA reads TGTGCCAGCAGCTTAGTTCAGGCCTCAATTTACAATGAGCAGTTCTTC. Filled out from reference TRBV7-8 and TRBJ2-1, the complete variable domain reads GAGVSQSPRYKVAKRGQDVALRCDPISGHVSLFWYQQALGQGPEFLTYFQNEAQLDKSGLPSDRFFAERPEGSVSTLKIQRTQQEDSAVYLCASSLVQASIYNEQFFGPGTRLTVL.

V and J are TRBV15 and TRBJ1-1; TRBD1 agrees at 9 bases. This CDR3 region has 14 residues. Unmatched junction bases numbered 9, after V lost 10 bases and J lost 3 bases. Germline CDR1 reads LNHNV; CDR2 reads YYDKDF (reference sequence). CDR3 amino acids: CAIREDRGDTEAFF. In DNA form, the CDR3 reads TGTGCCATCAGGGAGGACAGGGGCGACACTGAAGCTTTCTTT.

The chain joins TRBV2 to TRBJ2-7; D is unresolved. V shed 6 bases and J shed 5 bases, with 23 bases lying between them. Germline values: CDR1 SNHLY, CDR2 FYNNEI. CDR3 length equals 16 residues. CDR3 residues: CASRHRGPQSSHEQYF. The DNA of the CDR3 is TGTGCCAGCAGACACCGTGGACCCCAATCGTCCCACGAGCAGTACTTC.

This clone was counted once. The genes are TRBV9 and TRBJ2-2, with D hard to call. Per the germline V gene, CDR1 is SGDLS and CDR2 is YYNGEE. The CDR3 has 11 residues. V dropped 5 bases and J dropped 4 bases, with 3 bases sitting between them. The CDR3 bases are TGTGCCAGCAGGGCCACCGGGGAGCTGTTTTTT. Translation gives CASRATGELFF. The full variable domain, with the rest looked up from reference TRBV9 and TRBJ2-2, is DSGVTQTPKHLITATGQRVTLRCSPRSGDLSVYWYQQSLDQGLQFLIQYYNGEERAKGNILERFSAQQFPDLHSELNLSSLELGDSALYFCASRATGELFFGEGSRLTVL.

The rearrangement links TRBV19 to TRBJ2-3; TRBD1 is a possible D gene (7 bases). The CDR3 covers 16 residues. Germline assignment: CDR1 LNHDA and CDR2 SQIVND (reference sequence). Trimming shortened V by 3 bases and J by 1 base, and 14 bases separated the two germline ends. CDR3 amino acids: CASSISGGHGTDTQYF. CDR3 DNA: TGTGCCAGTAGTATTTCAGGGGGGCATGGCACAGATACGCAGTATTTT.

This clone is a singleton in its sample. DNA of the CDR3: TGTGCCAGCAGCTTAGTGGACATAGGCAATGAGCAGTTCTTC. Protein product: CASSLVDIGNEQFF. The chain carries TRBV7-9 and TRBJ2-1, with D possibly TRBD1 on 5 matching bases. The V end was cut by 1 base, the J end by 6 bases, with 10 bases between. This CDR3 has 14 residues. CDR1 is SEHNR and CDR2 is FQNEAQ in the germline V gene (reference sequence).

The V gene is TRBV27, the J gene TRBJ2-2; D may be TRBD1 or TRBD2 (5 bases each). The length of the CDR3 is 15 residues. The V gene lost 2 bases and the J gene lost 8 bases, with 15 bases spanning the gap. Germline CDR1 and CDR2: MNHEY and SMNVEV (reference sequence). The CDR3, as DNA: TGTGCCAGCAGTTTAGATCTGGCCGGGGCGGGGGAGCTGTTTTTT. It is translated as CASSLDLAGAGELFF.

J is TRBJ1-1 and V is TRBV5-6; no firm D call. The CDR3 totals 12 residues. With 0 bases removed from V and 3 bases from J, the gap between germline ends came to 3 bases. Germline CDR1 reads SGHDT; CDR2 reads YYEEEE. DNA of the CDR3: TGTGCCAGCAGCTTGGGAGACACTGAAGCTTTCTTT. Protein product: CASSLGDTEAFF.

V usage is TRBV28 and J usage is TRBJ1-1; 7 bases map to TRBD1. This CDR3 contains 14 residues. The junction had 8 bases not matched to a gene; V was cut back by 5 bases and J by 5 bases. Per the germline V gene, CDR1 is MDHEN and CDR2 is SYDVKM. DNA of the CDR3: TGTGCCAGCAGTAGACAGGGCGGTTGGACTGAAGCTTTCTTT. This translates into CASSRQGGWTEAFF.

The chain recombines TRBV10-3 with TRBJ2-1; possible D gene TRBD2, 6 bases. Between the trimmed V and J ends, which lost 3 bases and 5 bases, there was a span of 17 bases. Germline V gene data show CDR1 as ENHRY and CDR2 as SYGVKD. This CDR3 has 16 amino acids. CDR3 protein: CAISDPAGPRNNEQFF. In nucleotides, the CDR3 is TGTGCCATCAGTGATCCAGCGGGCCCTCGAAACAATGAGCAGTTCTTC.

The chain employs TRBV13 and TRBJ2-5; 10 bases align to TRBD2. The CDR3 runs 14 residues. Germline CDR1 and CDR2: PRHDT and FYEKMQ (reference sequence). CDR3 nucleotides: TGTGGGACGAGGCTAGCGGGAGTAGGGGAGACCCAGTACTTC. This gives the protein CGTRLAGVGETQYF.

V gene TRBV7-9 combines with J gene TRBJ2-3, with TRBD1 identical over 7 bases. This CDR3 comprises 14 residues. The germline CDR1 and CDR2 sequences are SEHNR and FQNEAQ (reference sequence). With 4 bases clipped from V and 4 bases from J, the junction kept 5 bases outside the gene matches. The CDR3 region is CASSSGGLADTQYF. The CDR3 nucleotides read TGTGCCAGCAGCTCAGGGGGTTTGGCAGATACGCAGTATTTT.

V gene TRBV9 combines with J gene TRBJ2-7, with 9 bases aligning to TRBD2. Looked up from germline, CDR1 is SGDLS and CDR2 is YYNGEE. This CDR3 spans 14 amino acids. Trimming took 2 bases from V and 2 from J; bases not matched to a gene: 2. This CDR3 is CASSVGGRAYEQYF. In DNA, the CDR3 is TGTGCCAGCAGCGTCGGCGGGAGGGCCTACGAGCAGTACTTC.

The rearrangement uses TRBV5-8 and TRBJ2-1, with 8 bases lining up with TRBD2. Germline trimming cut 4 bases from V and 6 bases from J; bases unmatched to any gene: 9. The CDR3 consists of 15 residues. Germline CDR1 is SGHTS and CDR2 is YDEGEE. CDR3 in amino acids: CASSLARAGGNEQFF. The CDR3 DNA reads as TGTGCCAGCAGCCTCGCCCGTGCGGGAGGCAATGAGCAGTTCTTC. Variable domain in full (rest from reference TRBV5-8 and TRBJ2-1): EAGVTQSPTHLIKTRGQQATLRCSPISGHTSVYWYQQALGLGLQFLLWYDEGEERNRGNFPPRFSGRQFPNYSSELNVNALELEDSALYLCASSLARAGGNEQFFGPGTRLTVL.

The rearrangement joins TRBV9 to TRBJ2-5; TRBD1 might be the D (6 bases). V dropped 0 bases and J dropped 2 bases, with 17 bases sitting between them. The CDR3 is made up of 17 amino acids. Germline values: CDR1 SGDLS, CDR2 YYNGEE. The CDR3 sequence: CASSVDRAGERQETQYF. CDR3 in DNA: TGTGCCAGCAGCGTAGATAGGGCAGGGGAGAGGCAAGAGACCCAGTACTTC. The variable domain in full, with the rest retrieved from reference TRBV9 and TRBJ2-5, is DSGVTQTPKHLITATGQRVTLRCSPRSGDLSVYWYQQSLDQGLQFLIQYYNGEERAKGNILERFSAQQFPDLHSELNLSSLELGDSALYFCASSVDRAGERQETQYFGPGTRLLVL.

The chain links TRBV7-9 to TRBJ1-4, with D hard to call. Per germline, CDR1 SEHNR and CDR2 FQNEAQ (reference sequence). The CDR3 runs to 16 residues. Between the trimmed V and J ends, which lost 1 base and 8 bases, there was a span of 17 bases. The CDR3 DNA reads TGTGCCAGCAGCTTAGTAAATCAACCCACCCCAGAAAAACTGTTTTTT. Its protein is CASSLVNQPTPEKLFF.

The chain recombines TRBV15 with TRBJ2-1; weak D call: TRBD1 (6 bases). CDR3 length: 18 amino acids. Germline V CDR1 and CDR2: LNHNV, YYDKDF (reference sequence). Trimming took 3 bases from V and 2 from J, leaving 20 bases between them. The CDR3: CATSSALVGAFTYNEQFF. In nucleotides, the CDR3 is TGTGCCACCAGCAGTGCCCTGGTGGGGGCTTTCACCTACAATGAGCAGTTCTTC.

This chain joins TRBV19 and TRBJ1-1, with 7 bases aligning to TRBD1. V was clipped by 8 bases and J by 7 bases; unmatched bases: 10. CDR1 and CDR2 from the germline V gene are LNHDA and SQIVND (reference sequence). This CDR3 spans 13 amino acids. The CDR3 coding sequence is TGTGCCAGTGTCCCAGGGCAGGGGGGTGAAGCTTTCTTT. Protein product: CASVPGQGGEAFF. Full variable domain (remainder filled in from reference TRBV19 and TRBJ1-1): DGGITQSPKYLFRKEGQNVTLSCEQNLNHDAMYWYRQDPGQGLRLIYYSQIVNDFQKGDIAEGYSVSREKKESFPLTVTSAQKNPTAFYLCASVPGQGGEAFFGQGTRLTVV.

The table lists this clone with a few counts. The V and J genes are TRBV19 and TRBJ1-5, with D tentatively TRBD1 (5 bases). V was pared by 3 bases and J by 3 bases, with 12 bases between. Germline assignment: CDR1 LNHDA and CDR2 SQIVND (reference sequence). There are 15 residues in the CDR3. CDR3 DNA sequence: TGTGCCAGTAGTATCGATGGCAGGGTCAATCAGCCCCAGCATTTT. It is translated as CASSIDGRVNQPQHF.

This chain joins TRBV28 and TRBJ2-7; D unclear. V lost 2 bases and J lost 2, with 7 bases in between. The germline gives CDR1 MDHEN, CDR2 SYDVKM. CDR3 length equals 13 residues. This chain's CDR3 is CASSLMRTYEQYF. CDR3 nucleotide sequence: TGTGCCAGCAGTTTAATGCGCACCTACGAGCAGTACTTC.